This T cell receptor (beta chain) was found in a study of blood T cell repertoires in COVID-19 (TCRdb year 2020). Regarding the complete study: Collaborator samples came from the United States, Italy and Spain and covered acute and convalescent phases of COVID-19. The material from the prospective study consisted of cDNA or gDNA derived from T cells, B-cell-depleted T cells, or PBMCs. Deeply sampled blood TCRbeta repertoires from subjects exposed to, actively infected with, or recovered from COVID-19 were included in the dataset. A freely available public database, intended as a resource for researchers studying the immune response to SARS-CoV-2, is where the repertoires were released. Samples came from the ongoing ImmuneRACE study (first 160 participants) plus 1,254 subjects from 6 global collaborators. A de-identified subject ID, COVID-19 status, age in years and sex were almost always included in the sample metadata. Where HLA class I and class II types were available, the types were taken from metadata supplied by the sample provider, not from assay-based typing. Overall study results and their limits: How much clinical and demographic metadata was included differed by source and by participant, and the metadata was provided uncurated.

TCRbeta CDR3 regions were amplified from genomic DNA using the immunoSEQ Assay, a bias-controlled multiplex PCR. The source study handled its data this way. The number of nucleated cells in each sample was estimated by amplification of reference gene primers within the assay. To quantify the absolute abundance of each unique TCRbeta CDR3 rearrangement, sequence reads were collapsed and filtered. Productive Simpson clonality was computed per sample as the square root of Simpson's diversity index over productive rearrangements. TCRdb took this table from immuneACCESS and kept in-frame rearrangements with V and J called. Such tables lack part of the clones; where checked against another copy, unresolved V genes explain under half of the gap, and the rest is unexplained. V, J and clone size are taken as reported in that table, and D and trimming were inferred from the DNA itself. Within this sample are some 490,000 clones, with about 88% of them counted one time only. Of the sample, approximately 8.3% falls within the top ten clones.

As regards this clone: Its antigen remains unidentified. Base qualities were left out, and no much larger clone turns up one base away.

Looking up the germline V gene yields CDR1 KGHSH and CDR2 LQKENI. After removal of 3 bases from V and 0 bases from J, the junction retains 15 bases not matched to a gene. The CDR3 measures 19 amino acids from cysteine to phenylalanine. Left in the record is the CDR3 DNA by itself, 57 bases read in frame from the first base. In the prospective study, participants were roughly 18 to 95 years old, resided in fewer than 25 geographic areas of the United States, and were enrolled through a virtual design. In the prospective study, cohorts were assigned on the basis of participant-reported clinical history obtained from a screening survey and a study questionnaire. ImmuneRACE Cohort 3 recovered participants were defined by two consecutive negative NP/OP PCR tests, healthcare professional clearance, or symptom resolution. In the prospective study, mobile phlebotomists collected whole blood, serum and a nasopharyngeal or oropharyngeal swab from each participant. Participants in the prospective study had the option to provide additional blood draws and questionnaires over an approximately two-month period. Prospective study blood samples were shipped either frozen or at room temperature before DNA extraction.

The specimen sequenced was PBMCs or T cells enriched from blood (not recorded which). The TCR was taken from a woman aged 55 to 70 who had recovered from COVID-19. The chain joins TRBV18 to TRBJ2-3; 7 of the junction bases match TRBD1. In nucleotide form, the sequence is TGTGCCAGCTCACCCGCCTTAGGGGGCTTAACAGATAGCACAGATACGCAGTATTTT. The resulting protein is CASSPALGGLTDSTDTQYF.